This TCR beta chain was found in a study of blood T cell repertoires in COVID-19. At the level of the study: Some COVID-19 samples were acute and others convalescent; all came from the United States, Italy and Spain. T cells, B-cell-depleted T cells, or PBMCs supplied cDNA or gDNA.

Patients of the Seattle cohort, enrolled during active infection, were followed longitudinally. Authors' data handling: Estimation of nucleated cell counts was performed using reference gene primer amplification. The repertoire was sequenced with immunoSEQ multiplex PCR; TCRdb's copy has only in-frame clones and lacks some. V and J calls and clone size are given by that table; D and trimming were obtained from the DNA. The profile shows 150,000 to 200,000 clones, about four fifths of them singletons. Trimming took 4 bases from V and 0 from J, leaving 12 bases between them. From germline, CDR1 is MNHEY and CDR2 SVGEGT. CDR3 length equals 15 residues.

The origin of this receptor is a woman between 35 and 50 years old with COVID-19, enrolled during active disease. The chain has TRBV6-2 or TRBV6-3 and TRBJ1-1; D possibly corresponds to TRBD1 (5 bases). The sequenced sample consisted of peripheral blood. CDR3 protein: CASSSRQTLNTEAFF. As DNA, the CDR3 is TGTGCCAGCAGTTCCCGACAGACCCTGAACACTGAAGCTTTCTTT.